In its sample, the clone carrying this T cell receptor (beta chain) was seen a few times. The data originate from a study of identical twins. TCRdb recomputed calls from the 5' RACE reads with MiXCR, one row per CDR3 protein. Of around 490,000 distinct CDR3 sequences in the sample, approximately 14% were seen once. This CDR3 is 16 amino acids long. The junction had 6 bases not matched to a gene; V was cut back by 0 bases and J by 4 bases. The germline V gene has CDR1 SNHLY and CDR2 FYNNEI. These sequences were also reported in another study, on yellow fever vaccine responses in identical twins.

Sequencing input: CD4+ T cells sorted from blood. This sequence originates from a woman under 30 in good health. The chain is built from TRBV2 and TRBJ2-5; the match to TRBD2 covers 9 bases. CDR3 protein: CASSEAPSLAGETQYF. CDR3 bases: TGTGCCAGCAGTGAAGCGCCGTCACTAGCGGGAGAGACCCAGTACTTC.